This T cell receptor (beta chain) is drawn from a study of blood T cells in healthy people across ages. Notes on the study in general: Samples with more naive T cells showed higher observed beta diversity. Possibly confounding the expanded clonotype changes was the fact that donor CMV status was unknown.

The germline gives CDR1 LNHNV, CDR2 YYDKDF (reference sequence). V lost 0 bases to trimming and J lost 2 bases, with 9 bases between them. This CDR3 is 15 amino acids long. It was with a sample-barcoded 5' primer and a J-beta primer mix that a second PCR of about 6 to 12 cycles was run. MiXCR was run by TCRdb on the 5' RACE reads, yielding one entry per CDR3 protein. The sample carries some 710,000 distinct CDR3 sequences, around 45% recorded once. This clonotype came up a few times. What it binds is unknown. The TCR sequence derives from an older man in good health. The rearrangement uses TRBV15 and TRBJ2-3; perhaps TRBD1 as D (6 bases). Sequencing was done on a sample of blood. This CDR3 is CATSREGQITDTQYF. The DNA of the CDR3 is TGTGCCACCAGCAGAGAAGGACAGATCACAGATACGCAGTATTTT.